One sample yielded the 23 T cell receptor beta chains listed below, sequenced in a study of cytomegalovirus exposure and HLA in healthy donors. A multiplex PCR was run with 60 Vbeta primers and 13 Jbeta primers. The protocol was immunoSEQ multiplex PCR, while the TCRdb copy is restricted to in-frame clones and leaves out a portion. The sample has under 200,000 clones, approximately 70% seen once. The sequenced material came from PBMCs. The source is a woman in her twenties or thirties in good health and CMV-seronegative.

Of note for this clone: At one end, the junction sequence differs from germline, possibly due to a read error. The sample has other DNA sequences that encode this CDR3 too. This sequence joins TRBV6-4 and TRBJ2-6; no clear D. Germline-derived CDR1 and CDR2 are MRHNA and SNTAGT. The CDR3 spans 14 residues. The CDR3 DNA is TGTGCCAGTAGTGAGGCTTCTGGGGCCAACGTCCTGACTTTC. Amino acid sequence: CASSEASGANVLTF.

The chain couples TRBV19 to TRBJ2-7, with a weak D call TRBD2 (5 bases). The CDR3 is made up of 12 amino acids. The germline CDR1 and CDR2 sequences are LNHDA and SQIVND (reference sequence). V was clipped by 2 bases and J by 5 bases, with 7 bases between them. CDR3 amino acids: CASSIRRDEQYF. For the CDR3, the DNA is TGTGCCAGTAGTATAAGGCGGGACGAGCAGTACTTC.

CDR3 nucleotide sequence: TGTGCCAGCGGACAGGGGGTCTCCTACGAGCAGTACTTC. It is translated as CASGQGVSYEQYF. The rearrangement uses TRBV27 and TRBJ2-7; 10 bases align to TRBD1. Germline lookup yields CDR1 MNHEY and CDR2 SMNVEV (reference sequence). Trimming at V came to 8 bases and at J to 0 bases, leaving 1 base not matched to a gene. The CDR3 runs to 13 residues.

The chain has TRBV10-2 and TRBJ2-2; D perhaps matches TRBD1 (6 bases). Trimming stripped 1 base from V and 6 bases from J, with 15 bases between. This CDR3 spans 16 amino acids. The germline gives CDR1 WSHSY, CDR2 SAAADI. The CDR3 region is CASSEWTAMSAGELFF. CDR3 nucleotides: TGCGCCAGCAGTGAGTGGACAGCGATGTCAGCCGGGGAGCTGTTTTTT.

This chain joins TRBV27 and TRBJ2-7, with 8 bases identical to TRBD1. The V gene's germline CDR1 is MNHEY and CDR2 SMNVEV (reference sequence). The CDR3 has 14 residues. After removal of 5 bases from V and 1 base from J, the junction contained 4 bases not matched to a gene. The CDR3 sequence: CASSVTGGSYEQYF. CDR3 sequence (DNA): TGTGCCAGCAGTGTCACAGGGGGGTCCTACGAGCAGTACTTC.

This clone has only one observation. This sequence joins TRBV18 and TRBJ1-2; 9 nucleotides match TRBD1. The germline V gene encodes CDR1 KGHSH and CDR2 LQKENI. The CDR3 is made up of 15 amino acids. V dropped 3 bases and J dropped 8; count of bases not matched to a gene: 10. The CDR3 reads CASSPVVGTGNGYTF. The CDR3 DNA sequence: TGTGCCAGCTCACCTGTCGTGGGGACAGGGAACGGCTACACCTTC.

The V gene is TRBV7-9, the J gene TRBJ1-5, with D perhaps TRBD1 (5 bases). With 5 bases removed from V and 7 bases from J, the gap between germline ends came to 15 bases. CDR3 size: 14 residues. Germline lookup yields CDR1 SEHNR and CDR2 FQNEAQ (reference sequence). The CDR3 reads CASSKYPQGQPQHF. The DNA of the CDR3 is TGTGCCAGCAGCAAGTACCCCCAGGGACAGCCCCAGCATTTT.

The chain carries TRBV7-9 and TRBJ2-5; 10 bases are shared with TRBD2. This CDR3 has 15 amino acids. Germline values: CDR1 SEHNR, CDR2 FQNEAQ (reference sequence). With 4 bases clipped from V and 6 bases from J, the junction kept 8 bases outside the gene matches. The CDR3 spells CASSWGLAPDKTQYF. DNA for the CDR3: TGTGCCAGCAGCTGGGGACTAGCGCCAGATAAGACCCAGTACTTC.

The DNA of the CDR3 is TGTGCCAGCAGTTCGGTAGGGGGCAGCTATGGCTACACCTTC. Translated, it gives CASSSVGGSYGYTF. V gene TRBV27 combines with J gene TRBJ1-2; the match to TRBD1 covers 7 bases. V trimming: 4 bases; J trimming: 4 bases; junction bases outside the gene matches: 6. CDR1 MNHEY and CDR2 SMNVEV come from the germline V gene (reference sequence). The CDR3 is made up of 14 amino acids.

This clone showed up just a few times. This chain links TRBV2 with TRBJ1-3, with 8 bases fitting TRBD1. Per germline, CDR1 SNHLY and CDR2 FYNNEI. V was pared by 6 bases and J by 2 bases, with 3 bases of the junction left unmatched. This CDR3 is 14 amino acids long. The CDR3 DNA sequence: TGTGCCAGCAGGGACAGGGTAACTGGAAACACCATATATTTT. This gives the protein CASRDRVTGNTIYF.

The rearrangement joins TRBV5-4 to TRBJ2-7, with 8 positions matching TRBD2. The CDR3 has 13 residues. The germline V gene has CDR1 SGHNT and CDR2 YYREEE (reference sequence). Trimming at V came to 2 bases and at J to 3 bases, leaving 1 base not matched to a gene. The CDR3 reads CASSLSGGYEQYF. The DNA of the CDR3 is TGTGCCAGCAGCTTAAGCGGGGGCTACGAGCAGTACTTC.

The V and J genes are TRBV27 and TRBJ2-7, with D unclear. Germline loops: CDR1 MNHEY, CDR2 SMNVEV (reference sequence). This CDR3 is 14 amino acids long. Trimming left V 11 bases short and J 0 bases short, with 17 bases between. This chain's CDR3 is CAPAPPESSYEQYF. The CDR3 nucleotides read TGTGCCCCCGCCCCCCCAGAATCCTCCTACGAGCAGTACTTC.

This rearrangement joins TRBV11-3 to TRBJ2-3, with D unresolved. This CDR3 is 19 amino acids long. The germline V gene has CDR1 SGHNT and CDR2 YENEEA. Trimming took off 0 bases at V and 1 base at J, with 20 bases between the two ends. As DNA, the CDR3 is TGTGCCAGCAGCTTAGATTGGTTCTTGGGCTCGGCGCGCACAGATACGCAGTATTTT. Translation gives CASSLDWFLGSARTDTQYF.

The rearrangement links TRBV6-1 to TRBJ2-7; D is ambiguous. Germline CDR1 reads MNHNS; CDR2 reads SASEGT. V lost 5 bases, J lost 3 bases, and 14 bases lay in between. The CDR3 extends over 14 amino acids. CDR3 sequence reads: CASSSITTNYEQYF. Written as DNA, the CDR3 is TGTGCCAGCAGTTCAATTACTACGAACTACGAGCAGTACTTC.

The chain carries TRBV4-1 and TRBJ2-7, with 8 bases fitting TRBD2. CDR1 is MGHRA and CDR2 is YSYEKL in the germline V gene. Losses at the gene ends were 1 base for V and 2 bases for J; bases not matched to a gene: 1. The CDR3 totals 14 residues. CDR3 nucleotide sequence: TGCGCCAGCAGCCAAGCGGGGGGGCCCTACGAGCAGTACTTC. Translating it yields CASSQAGGPYEQYF.

The V call is TRBV7-9, the J call TRBJ1-4; D remains ambiguous. The germline V and J ends were trimmed by 5 bases and 8 bases, with 18 bases remaining between them. Germline assignment: CDR1 SEHNR and CDR2 FQNEAQ (reference sequence). This CDR3 has 15 residues. CDR3 sequence (DNA): TGTGCCAGCAGCCTCTTGGGAGGCCTGGGCGAAAAACTGTTTTTT. It is translated as CASSLLGGLGEKLFF.

The DNA for the CDR3 is TGTGCCAGCAGCCCACTGCAGGGGTTTAGAAACACCATATATTTT. Its translation is CASSPLQGFRNTIYF. The rearrangement uses TRBV9 and TRBJ1-3, with D possibly being TRBD1 (6 bases). The CDR3 has 15 amino acids. Deletions cut 4 bases from V and 5 bases from J, with 16 bases between. Per the germline V gene, CDR1 is SGDLS and CDR2 is YYNGEE. Full variable domain (outside the CDR3, taken from reference TRBV9 and TRBJ1-3): DSGVTQTPKHLITATGQRVTLRCSPRSGDLSVYWYQQSLDQGLQFLIQYYNGEERAKGNILERFSAQQFPDLHSELNLSSLELGDSALYFCASSPLQGFRNTIYFGEGSWLTVV.

This sequence joins TRBV27 and TRBJ2-2; TRBD2 is a possible D gene (5 bases). This CDR3 has 16 residues. Trimming stripped 4 bases from V and 8 bases from J, with 20 bases between. Germline CDR1 reads MNHEY; CDR2 reads SMNVEV (reference sequence). The CDR3, as DNA: TGTGCCAGCAGTTCCCGACTAACCCAATGGTCTGGGGAGCTGTTTTTT. Residues: CASSSRLTQWSGELFF.

This clone was observed a single time. This chain connects TRBV7-2 to TRBJ2-1; D not resolved. The CDR3 covers 12 residues. Germline V CDR1 and CDR2: SGHTA, FQGNSA. Trimming took 3 bases from V and 8 from J, leaving 8 bases between them. CDR3 sequence reads: CASSLKRDEQFF. In DNA form, the CDR3 reads TGTGCCAGCAGCTTGAAACGGGATGAGCAGTTCTTC.

The chain couples TRBV5-4 to TRBJ2-1, with D unclear. Trimming pared 1 base from V and 9 bases from J, leaving 11 bases between. The CDR3 spans 13 residues. Germline assignment: CDR1 SGHNT and CDR2 YYREEE (reference sequence). The CDR3 spells CASSLLPVGEQFF. The CDR3 nucleotides are TGTGCCAGCAGCTTGCTCCCTGTCGGTGAGCAGTTCTTC.

The chain is built from TRBV7-9 and TRBJ2-7; D unclear. CDR3 length: 12 amino acids. Trimming removed 5 bases from V and 3 bases from J, with 8 bases in between. Germline assignment: CDR1 SEHNR and CDR2 FQNEAQ (reference sequence). The CDR3 DNA reads as TGTGCCAGCAGCCAGAACCTCTACGAGCAGTACTTC. This translates into CASSQNLYEQYF. The whole variable domain, filled in from reference TRBV7-9 and TRBJ2-7, reads DTGVSQNPRHKITKRGQNVTFRCDPISEHNRLYWYRQTLGQGPEFLTYFQNEAQLEKSRLLSDRFSAERPKGSFSTLEIQRTEQGDSAMYLCASSQNLYEQYFGPGTRLTVT.

V is TRBV12-5 and J is TRBJ1-5; a weak D match, TRBD1 (5 bases). Between the trimmed V and J ends, which lost 1 base and 3 bases, there was a span of 13 bases. Germline V gene data show CDR1 as LGHNT and CDR2 as FRNRAP. There are 16 residues in the CDR3. The CDR3 sequence is CASGLAPGSYNQPQHF. CDR3 bases: TGTGCTAGTGGTTTGGCTCCAGGGTCATACAATCAGCCCCAGCATTTT.

The V and J genes are TRBV7-3 and TRBJ2-5; TRBD2 agrees at 10 bases. J gave up 5 bases and V 3 bases, and 0 bases lay outside the gene matches. Looked up from germline, CDR1 is SGHTA and CDR2 is FQGTGA. This CDR3 comprises 13 residues. The CDR3 spells CASSFSGRETQYF. The CDR3 DNA reads TGTGCCAGCAGCTTTAGCGGGAGGGAGACCCAGTACTTC.